The clone carrying this T cell receptor beta chain was observed a few times. Its matching antigen is unknown. Because the library targeted alpha chains, this beta chain is an off-target read whose size means little. Time point indicated: sample taken at primary tumor resection. Sequencing covered unsorted whole RNA taken from tumor, nontumor lung or frozen PBMC. This entry comes from a study of spatial heterogeneity in lung cancer. One entry per CDR3 protein, called by TCRdb with MiXCR from the 5' RACE reads. The sample includes 9,000 to 13,000 distinct CDR3 sequences, around 5.8% of them seen just once. Study-wide results and caveats: Ubiquitous expanded tumor TCRs showed up in blood more at resection than follow-up.

J was trimmed by 2 bases and V by 5 bases; bases with no gene match: 6. Germline V CDR1 and CDR2: LGHNA, YNFKEQ. This CDR3 region has 15 residues. The sequence was obtained from a male donor with early-stage non-small cell lung cancer. V usage is TRBV4-2 and J usage is TRBJ2-3, with 8 bases fitting TRBD2. This specimen was PBMCs, taken at surgery. The CDR3 loop reads CASSTGTSLTDTQYF. The CDR3 region has the DNA TGTGCCAGCAGCACCGGGACTAGTCTCACAGATACGCAGTATTTT.